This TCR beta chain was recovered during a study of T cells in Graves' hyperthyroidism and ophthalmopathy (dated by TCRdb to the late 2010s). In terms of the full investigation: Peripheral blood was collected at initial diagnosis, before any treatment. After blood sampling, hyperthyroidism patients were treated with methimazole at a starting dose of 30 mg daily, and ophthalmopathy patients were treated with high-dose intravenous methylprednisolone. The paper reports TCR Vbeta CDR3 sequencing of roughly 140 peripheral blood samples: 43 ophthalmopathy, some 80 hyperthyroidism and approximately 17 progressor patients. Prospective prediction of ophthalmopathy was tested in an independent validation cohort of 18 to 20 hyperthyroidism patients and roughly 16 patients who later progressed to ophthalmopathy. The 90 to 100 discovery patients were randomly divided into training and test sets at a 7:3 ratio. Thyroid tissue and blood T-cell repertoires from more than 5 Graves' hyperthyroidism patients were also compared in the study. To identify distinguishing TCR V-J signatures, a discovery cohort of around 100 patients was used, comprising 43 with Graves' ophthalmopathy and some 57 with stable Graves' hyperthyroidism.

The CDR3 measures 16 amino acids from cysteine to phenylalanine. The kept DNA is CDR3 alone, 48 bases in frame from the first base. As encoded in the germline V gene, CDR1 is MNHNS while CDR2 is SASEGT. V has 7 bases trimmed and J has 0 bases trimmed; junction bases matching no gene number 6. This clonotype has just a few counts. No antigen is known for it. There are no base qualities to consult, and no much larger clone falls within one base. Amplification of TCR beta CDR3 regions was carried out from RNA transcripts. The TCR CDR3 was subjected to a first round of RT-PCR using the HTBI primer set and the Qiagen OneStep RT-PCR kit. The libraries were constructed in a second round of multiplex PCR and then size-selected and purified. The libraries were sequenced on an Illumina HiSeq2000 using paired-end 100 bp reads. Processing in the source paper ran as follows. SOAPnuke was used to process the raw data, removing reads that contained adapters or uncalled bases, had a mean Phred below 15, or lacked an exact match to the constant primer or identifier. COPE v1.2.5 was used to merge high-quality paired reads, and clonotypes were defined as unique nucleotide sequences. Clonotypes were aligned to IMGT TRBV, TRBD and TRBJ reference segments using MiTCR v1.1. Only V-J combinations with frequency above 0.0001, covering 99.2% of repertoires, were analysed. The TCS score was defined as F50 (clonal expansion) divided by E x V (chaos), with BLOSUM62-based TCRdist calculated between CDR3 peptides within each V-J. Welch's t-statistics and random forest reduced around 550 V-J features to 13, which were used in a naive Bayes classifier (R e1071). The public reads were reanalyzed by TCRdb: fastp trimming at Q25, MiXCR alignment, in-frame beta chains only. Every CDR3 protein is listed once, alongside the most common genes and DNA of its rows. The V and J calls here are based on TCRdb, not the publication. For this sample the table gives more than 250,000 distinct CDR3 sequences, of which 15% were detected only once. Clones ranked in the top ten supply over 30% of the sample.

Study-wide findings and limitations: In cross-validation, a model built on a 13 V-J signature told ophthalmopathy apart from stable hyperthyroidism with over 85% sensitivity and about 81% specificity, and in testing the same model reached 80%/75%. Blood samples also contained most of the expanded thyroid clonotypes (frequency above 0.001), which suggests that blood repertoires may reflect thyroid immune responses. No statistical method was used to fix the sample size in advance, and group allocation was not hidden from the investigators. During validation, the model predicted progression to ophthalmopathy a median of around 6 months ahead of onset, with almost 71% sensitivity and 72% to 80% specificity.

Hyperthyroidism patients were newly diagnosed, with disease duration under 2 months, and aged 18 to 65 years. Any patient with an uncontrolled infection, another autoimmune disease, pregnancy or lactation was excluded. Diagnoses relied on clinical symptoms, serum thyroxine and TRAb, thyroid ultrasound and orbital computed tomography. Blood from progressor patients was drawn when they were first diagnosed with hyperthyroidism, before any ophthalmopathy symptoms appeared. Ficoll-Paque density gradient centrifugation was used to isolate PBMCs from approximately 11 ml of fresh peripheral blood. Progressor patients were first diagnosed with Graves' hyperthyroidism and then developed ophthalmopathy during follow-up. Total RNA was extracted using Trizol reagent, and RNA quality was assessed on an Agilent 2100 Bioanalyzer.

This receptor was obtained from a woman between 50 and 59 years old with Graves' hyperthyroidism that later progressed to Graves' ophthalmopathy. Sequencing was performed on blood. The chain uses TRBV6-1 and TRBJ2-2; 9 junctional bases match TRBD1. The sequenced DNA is TGTGCCAGCAAACCTACAGGGGGCGCGAACACCGGGGAGCTGTTTTTT. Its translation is CASKPTGGANTGELFF.